This entry concerns a single T cell receptor (beta chain). The data belong to a study of blood T cell repertoires in COVID-19. Turning to the study itself: Sites across the United States, Italy and Spain contributed samples from acute and convalescent COVID-19. T cells, B-cell-depleted T cells, or PBMCs provided the cDNA or gDNA that served as material.

In germline, CDR1 is MNHEY, CDR2 SVGAGI. CDR3 length equals 15 residues. After removal of 6 bases from V and 6 bases from J, the junction contained 5 bases not matched to a gene. Per the original methods: Reference gene primer amplification gave estimated nucleated cell counts. Sequencing was performed with immunoSEQ multiplex PCR; in TCRdb, only in-frame clones are kept and a portion is missing. V, J and clone size derive from that table, while D and trimming were established from the DNA sequence. The sample includes about 200,000 clones, 87% of them seen just once. The sequence came from a middle-aged man with active or convalescent COVID-19. This chain connects TRBV6-5 to TRBJ2-2; 12 positions match TRBD1. Sequencing input: peripheral blood. The CDR3 is CASSRGQGASGELFF. For the CDR3, the DNA is TGTGCCAGCAGCCGGGGACAGGGGGCGTCCGGGGAGCTGTTTTTT.